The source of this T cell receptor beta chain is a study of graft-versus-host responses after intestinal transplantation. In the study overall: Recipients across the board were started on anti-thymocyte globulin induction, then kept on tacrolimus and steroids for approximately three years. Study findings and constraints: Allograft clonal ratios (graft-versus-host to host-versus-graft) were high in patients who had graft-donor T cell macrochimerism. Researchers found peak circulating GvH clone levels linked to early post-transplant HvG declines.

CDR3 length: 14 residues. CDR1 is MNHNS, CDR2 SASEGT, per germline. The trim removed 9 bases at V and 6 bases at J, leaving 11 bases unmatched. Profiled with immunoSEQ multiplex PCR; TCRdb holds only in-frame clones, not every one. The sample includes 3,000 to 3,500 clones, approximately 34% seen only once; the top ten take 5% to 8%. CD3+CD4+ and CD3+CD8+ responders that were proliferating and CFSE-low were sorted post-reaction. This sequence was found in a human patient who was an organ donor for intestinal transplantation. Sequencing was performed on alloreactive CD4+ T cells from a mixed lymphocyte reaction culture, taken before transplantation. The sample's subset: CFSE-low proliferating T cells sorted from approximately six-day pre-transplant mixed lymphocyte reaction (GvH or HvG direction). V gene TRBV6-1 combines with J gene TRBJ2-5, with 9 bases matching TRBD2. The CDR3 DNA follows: TGTGCCAGTGCATCCGGGACTAGCCGAAAGACCCAGTACTTC. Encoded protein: CASASGTSRKTQYF.